This T cell receptor beta chain was captured in a study of cytomegalovirus exposure and HLA in healthy donors. At the level of the study: An early data release held some 85 million unique TCRs from HLA-typed donors. Study outcomes and limitations: In a later analysis, at a false discovery rate of 0.05, approximately 18,000 TCR beta sequences were associated with HLA alleles.

V was clipped by 4 bases and J by 3 bases, with 7 bases between them. Looked up from germline, CDR1 is SGHDT and CDR2 is YYEEEE. This CDR3 region has 12 residues. Comments on this clone: Its antigen is not known.

The study ran its PCR with 60 Vbeta and 13 Jbeta primers. The protocol was immunoSEQ multiplex PCR, while the TCRdb copy is restricted to in-frame clones and leaves out a portion. The sample holds over 150,000 clones, around 85% seen once. The rearrangement links TRBV5-6 to TRBJ1-1, with D unclear. The sequence came from a boy aged 2 to 10 in good health and CMV-seronegative. Sequenced sample: PBMCs. The CDR3 bases are TGTGCCAGCAGCCTGAGGGACACTGAAGCTTTCTTT. Translated, it gives CASSLRDTEAFF.